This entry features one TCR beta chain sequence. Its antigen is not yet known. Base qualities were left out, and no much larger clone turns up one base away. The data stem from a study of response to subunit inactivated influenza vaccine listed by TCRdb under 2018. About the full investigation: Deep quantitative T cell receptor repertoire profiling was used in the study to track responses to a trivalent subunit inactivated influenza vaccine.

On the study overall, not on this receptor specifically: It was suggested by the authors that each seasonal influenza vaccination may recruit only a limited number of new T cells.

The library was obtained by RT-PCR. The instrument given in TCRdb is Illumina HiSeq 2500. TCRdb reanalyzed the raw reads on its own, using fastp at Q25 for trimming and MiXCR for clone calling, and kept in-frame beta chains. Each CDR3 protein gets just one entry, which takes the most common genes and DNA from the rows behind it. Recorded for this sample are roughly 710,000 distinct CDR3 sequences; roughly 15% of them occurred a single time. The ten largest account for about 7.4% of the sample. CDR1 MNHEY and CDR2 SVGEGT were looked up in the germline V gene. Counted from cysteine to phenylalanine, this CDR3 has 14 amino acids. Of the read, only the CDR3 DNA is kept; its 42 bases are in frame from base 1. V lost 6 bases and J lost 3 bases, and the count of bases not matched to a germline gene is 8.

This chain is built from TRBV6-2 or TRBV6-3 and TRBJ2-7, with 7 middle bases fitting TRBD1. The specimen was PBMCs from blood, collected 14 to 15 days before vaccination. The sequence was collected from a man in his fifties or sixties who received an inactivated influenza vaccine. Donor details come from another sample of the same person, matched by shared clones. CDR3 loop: CASRNRGKYYEQYF. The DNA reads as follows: TGTGCCAGCAGAAACAGGGGTAAATACTACGAGCAGTACTTC.